One T cell receptor (beta chain) is described in this entry. Authors' analysis steps: Amplification from reference gene primers served as the basis for estimated nucleated cell counts. The repertoire was sequenced with immunoSEQ multiplex PCR; TCRdb's copy has only in-frame clones and lacks some. For V, J and clone size, that table is used; D and trimming come from the DNA. The table shows about half a million clones, with approximately 85% occurring only once. The data are from a study of blood T cell repertoires in COVID-19. Across the study: Spain, Italy and the United States supplied samples that represented acute and convalescent COVID-19.

Sequencing input: peripheral blood. The receptor comes from a human donor in a cohort sampled during active COVID-19.

The CDR3 DNA sequence: TGTGCCAGCAGCCAAGAAGCGGGAGGACGCACGGCCAAAAACATTCAGTACTTC. Translation: CASSQEAGGRTAKNIQYF. The gene calls are TRBV4-2 and TRBJ2-4, with 9 bases fitting TRBD2. Germline values: CDR1 LGHNA, CDR2 YNFKEQ. The length of the CDR3 is 18 residues. The V segment lost 0 bases and the J segment 1 base; nucleotides outside the gene matches: 7.